This T cell receptor beta chain comes out of a study of regulatory T cells in long-lasting Graves disease. The overall study: Persistent cases were those of Graves' disease that involved over 5 years of antithyroid drugs with positive TSH receptor antibodies.

Noted time point: persistent/refractory GD, antithyroid drugs over 5 years with positive TRAb. PBMCs were the source of the RNA used for TCR sequencing. This clonotype was observed many times. Its antigen is unidentified. CDR3 length equals 13 residues. Germline values: CDR1 SQVTM, CDR2 ANQGSEA. Trimming cost V 6 bases and J 9 bases; bases outside gene matches: 8. Notes on the study in general: It was in persistent disease that TRBV28, TRBJ1-2 and TRBJ2-5 were favored. Between persistent patients, 2,500 to 3,500 public clonotypes were shared, exceeding the roughly 1,000 shared between new patients.

TCR beta libraries were built with iRepertoire HTBI primers and Arm-PCR of CDR3 regions. Original handling: Among the samples, 62 TRBV and 14 TRBJ segments were identified. TCRdb itself ran the multiplex PCR reads through MiXCR, one entry per CDR3 protein. The authors' filters were not applied to this entry. Here the sample spans around 460,000 distinct CDR3 sequences, 20% to 25% being singletons. The sequencing here drew on peripheral blood mononuclear cells (PBMCs), taken when the disease was refractory, from a patient treated with antithyroid drugs. The chain recombines TRBV29-1 with TRBJ2-4; 10 positions agree with TRBD1. This TCR came from a female donor with Graves disease. For the CDR3, the DNA is TGCAGCGTCGTGGGACAGGGGCTGGGCATTCAGTACTTC. Translating gives CSVVGQGLGIQYF.